These 19 T cell receptor beta chains were all obtained from the same sample, sequenced in a study of T-cell memory formation after mild COVID-19. Each CDR3 protein gets one entry after TCRdb re-called the 5' RACE reads with MiXCR. The repertoire holds approximately 300,000 distinct CDR3 sequences, with more than 15% as singletons. What was sequenced was PBMCs or a T cell subset sorted from them (not recorded which). These receptors originate from a man aged 18-30 years who had mild COVID-19 (a few samples of this study predate the infection). Cell type and time point are not known.

This clonotype was counted only a few times. This chain connects TRBV7-9 to TRBJ2-7, with a weak D call TRBD2 (5 bases). This CDR3 region has 13 residues. Per germline, CDR1 SEHNR and CDR2 FQNEAQ (reference sequence). Trimming cost V 5 bases and J 3 bases, with 11 bases left between them. CDR3 amino acids: CASSPRAYYEQYF. CDR3 DNA: TGTGCCAGCAGCCCGCGGGCGTACTACGAGCAGTACTTC.

This clonotype showed up many times. The chain uses TRBV5-1 and TRBJ2-5; D gene unclear. Germline-derived CDR1 and CDR2 are SGHRS and YFSETQ. The ends were cut back, 5 bases at V and 0 bases at J, with 11 bases in the middle. The CDR3 consists of 14 residues. This chain's CDR3 is CASRFQGDQETQYF. The CDR3 bases are TGCGCCAGCAGATTTCAAGGTGACCAAGAGACCCAGTACTTC.

This clonotype occurred a few times. This chain connects TRBV6-5 to TRBJ1-1; D possibly corresponds to TRBD1 (5 bases). CDR3 length: 14 amino acids. Trimming left V 7 bases short and J 4 bases short, with 16 bases between. CDR1 and CDR2 from the germline V gene are MNHEY and SVGAGI. The CDR3 DNA sequence: TGTGCCAGCAAGATGGCAAGGGGCTTCACTGAAGCTTTCTTT. As protein: CASKMARGFTEAFF.

V usage is TRBV28 and J usage is TRBJ2-3; 14 nucleotides agree with TRBD2. V dropped 5 bases and J dropped 11; count of bases not matched to a gene: 9. Looked up from germline, CDR1 is MDHEN and CDR2 is SYDVKM. This CDR3 has 15 amino acids. Here the CDR3 DNA reads TGTGCCAGCAGTGCTGCTGGGACTAGCGGGGGAGGGCAGTATTTT. The encoded protein is CASSAAGTSGGGQYF.

The rearrangement joins TRBV20-1 to TRBJ1-3, with D maybe TRBD1 (5 bases). The length of the CDR3 is 15 residues. V lost 5 bases and J lost 2, with 16 bases in between. The germline gives CDR1 DFQATT, CDR2 SNEGSKA (reference sequence). CDR3 DNA sequence: TGCAGTGCTCTCCCCCGACAGAACGCTGGAAACACCATATATTTT. Translated, it gives CSALPRQNAGNTIYF.

The chain recombines TRBV7-3 with TRBJ1-1; D gene unclear. In germline, CDR1 is SGHTA, CDR2 FQGTGA. This CDR3 region has 14 residues. The V gene lost 5 bases and the J gene lost 4 bases, with 14 bases spanning the gap. The DNA of the CDR3 is TGTGCCAGCAGCCAGATGCCGGAGGGCACTGAAGCTTTCTTT. This sequence encodes CASSQMPEGTEAFF.

CDR3 sequence: CASSQELRGPTYGYTF. The CDR3 DNA is TGTGCCAGCAGCCAAGAGCTAAGGGGGCCCACCTATGGCTACACCTTC. This chain links TRBV4-2 with TRBJ1-2; 7 positions agree with TRBD1. Germline-derived CDR1 and CDR2 are LGHNA and YNFKEQ. This CDR3 comprises 16 residues. The junction had 8 bases not matched to a gene; V was cut back by 0 bases and J by 4 bases.

The CDR3 sequence: CASSLYYGYTF. CDR3 coding DNA: TGTGCCAGCAGCTTATACTATGGCTACACCTTC. The chain joins TRBV7-2 to TRBJ1-2; no clear D. Germline CDR1 SGHTA, CDR2 FQGNSA. The length of the CDR3 is 11 residues. Trimming shortened V by 2 bases and J by 3 bases, and 1 base separated the two germline ends.

This clonotype was seen a handful of times. J is TRBJ1-4 and V is TRBV4-1, with D unresolved. Per the germline V gene, CDR1 is MGHRA and CDR2 is YSYEKL. There are 14 residues in the CDR3. The V end lost 4 bases, the J end lost 4 bases, and 10 bases lay between the germline ends. CDR3 loop: CASSPWRDNEKLFF. The CDR3 bases are TGCGCCAGCAGCCCCTGGAGGGATAATGAAAAACTGTTTTTT.

V usage is TRBV14 and J usage is TRBJ2-3; 7 bases fit TRBD2. Trimming removed 3 bases from V and 1 base from J; junction bases left unmatched: 4. CDR3 length: 15 amino acids. The germline V gene encodes CDR1 SGHDN and CDR2 FVKESK. CDR3: CASSHRAGRTDTQYF. In DNA form, the CDR3 reads TGTGCCAGCAGCCATCGAGCGGGGCGCACAGATACGCAGTATTTT.

CDR3 DNA: TGCGCCAGCAGCCAAAGACAGGGAAGTTACGGGGAGCTGTTTTTT. Its protein product is CASSQRQGSYGELFF. The rearrangement uses TRBV5-1 and TRBJ2-2, with TRBD1 matching over 7 bases. Trimming cost V 4 bases and J 7 bases; bases outside gene matches: 10. In germline, CDR1 is SGHRS, CDR2 YFSETQ. This CDR3 spans 15 amino acids.

There are a few counts of this clonotype. V gene TRBV14 combines with J gene TRBJ1-1; no definite D call. V gave up 1 base and J gave up 0 bases, with 6 bases separating them. The germline V gene has CDR1 SGHDN and CDR2 FVKESK. The CDR3 sequence is 14 residues long. The CDR3, as DNA: TGTGCCAGCAGCCAAGTTCCAGTGAACACTGAAGCTTTCTTT. Translated: CASSQVPVNTEAFF.

This clonotype has more than one count but fewer than ten. The chain couples TRBV2 to TRBJ1-1; D uncertain. The CDR3 is made up of 11 amino acids. Germline loops: CDR1 SNHLY, CDR2 FYNNEI. V was clipped by 6 bases and J by 8 bases, with 10 bases between them. The CDR3 nucleotides read TGTGCCAGCAGCGACGACGGGGAAGCTTTCTTT. It translates to CASSDDGEAFF.

This clonotype was picked up many times. The genes are TRBV6-5 and TRBJ2-7; 8 nucleotides agree with TRBD1. After removal of 2 bases from V and 3 bases from J, the junction contained 6 bases not matched to a gene. The CDR3 spans 15 residues. Germline V gives CDR1 MNHEY, CDR2 SVGAGI. CDR3 DNA sequence: TGTGCCAGCAGTTACAGCACAGGGGGGTTCTACGAGCAGTACTTC. Its protein product is CASSYSTGGFYEQYF.

CDR3 nucleotide sequence: TGTGCCAGCAGCGTAGTGGACACAGATACGCAGTATTTT. This sequence encodes CASSVVDTDTQYF. The chain has TRBV9 and TRBJ2-3; no reliable D call. This CDR3 contains 13 residues. Germline V lookup: CDR1 SGDLS, CDR2 YYNGEE. Trimming took off 0 bases at V and 2 bases at J, with 4 bases between the two ends.

V usage is TRBV2 and J usage is TRBJ1-1, with 10 bases lining up with TRBD1. V shed 6 bases and J 4 bases; nucleotides not matched to a gene: 5. The CDR3 has 14 residues. Germline V CDR1 and CDR2: SNHLY, FYNNEI. The CDR3 DNA is TGTGCCAGCAGAGGTCGGACAGGGGGCACTGAAGCTTTCTTT. Amino acids: CASRGRTGGTEAFF.

In this sample, this clonotype turned up many times. This chain links TRBV20-1 with TRBJ2-7, with 10 nucleotides matching TRBD2. From germline, CDR1 is DFQATT and CDR2 SNEGSKA (reference sequence). V lost 2 bases and J lost 7; bases outside the gene matches: 8. The CDR3 is 14 amino acids. The DNA of the CDR3 is TGCAGTGCTAGAATACCAGCGGGGGGGCTTGAGCAGTACGTC. It codes for CSARIPAGGLEQYV.

This clonotype was detected only a few times. V usage is TRBV12-3 or TRBV12-4 and J usage is TRBJ1-1; TRBD1 might be the D (5 bases). Trimming removed 6 bases at V and 5 bases at J, with 19 bases between. The CDR3 contains 15 residues. The DNA for the CDR3 is TGTGCCAGCAGCCTTAGCGGTTCTGGGGGGACTGAAGCTTTCTTT. Translation gives CASSLSGSGGTEAFF.

The rearrangement links TRBV7-2 to TRBJ2-3; tentative D call: TRBD2 (6 bases). Trimming stripped 0 bases from V and 2 bases from J, with 12 bases between. CDR1 and CDR2 from the germline V gene are SGHTA and FQGNSA. The CDR3 loop spans 16 amino acids. CDR3 bases: TGTGCCAGCAGCTTAGCGGTGCGGGGCAACACAGATACGCAGTATTTT. It specifies CASSLAVRGNTDTQYF.